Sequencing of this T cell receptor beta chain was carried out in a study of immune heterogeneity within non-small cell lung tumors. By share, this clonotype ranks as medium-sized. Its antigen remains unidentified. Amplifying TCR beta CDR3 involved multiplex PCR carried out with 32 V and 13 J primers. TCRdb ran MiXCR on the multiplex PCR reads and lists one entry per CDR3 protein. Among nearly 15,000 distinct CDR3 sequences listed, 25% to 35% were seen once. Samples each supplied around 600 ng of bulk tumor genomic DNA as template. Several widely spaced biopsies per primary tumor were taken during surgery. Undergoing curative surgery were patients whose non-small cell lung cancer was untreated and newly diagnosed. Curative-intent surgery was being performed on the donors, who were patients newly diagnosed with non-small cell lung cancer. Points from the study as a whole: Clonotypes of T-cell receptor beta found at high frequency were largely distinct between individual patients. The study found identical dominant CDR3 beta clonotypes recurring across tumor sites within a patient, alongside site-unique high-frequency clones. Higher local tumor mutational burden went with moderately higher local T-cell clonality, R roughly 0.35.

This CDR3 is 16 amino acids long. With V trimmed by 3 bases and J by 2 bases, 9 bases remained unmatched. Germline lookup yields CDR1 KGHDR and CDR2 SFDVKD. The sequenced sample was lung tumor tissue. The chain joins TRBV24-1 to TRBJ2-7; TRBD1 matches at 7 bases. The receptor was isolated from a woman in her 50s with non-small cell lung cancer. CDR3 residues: CATSDQKGTATYEQYF. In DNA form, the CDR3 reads TGTGCCACCAGTGATCAAAAGGGGACAGCGACCTACGAGCAGTACTTC.